Listed here are 11 T cell receptor beta chains from one sample, sequenced in a study of CD8+ T cells in alopecia areata. Treatment specified: oral pan-JAK inhibitor, 5-10 mg twice daily. Extracted RNA was reverse transcribed, and the resulting cDNA served as sequencing template. Here immunoSEQ multiplex PCR was the method, and the copy in TCRdb shows in-frame clones only, minus some. The profile shows approximately 170,000 clones, 55% to 75% of them singletons. Sample: CD4+ T cells sorted from blood, taken at week 24, from a patient treated with tofacitinib. All receptors come from a human donor with alopecia areata.

The chain has TRBV20-1 and TRBJ2-7, with D tentatively TRBD1 (5 bases). Looked up from germline, CDR1 is DFQATT and CDR2 is SNEGSKA (reference sequence). CDR3 length: 11 residues. V lost 7 bases and J 0 bases, leaving 7 bases between the germline ends. CDR3 in amino acids: CSGQGSYEQYF. CDR3 nucleotide sequence: TGCAGTGGGCAGGGCTCCTACGAGCAGTACTTC.

This clone turned up a few times. This CDR3 is CSVLPGYTDTQYF. The CDR3 nucleotides read TGCAGCGTTCTTCCCGGGTACACAGATACGCAGTATTTT. V gene TRBV29-1 combines with J gene TRBJ2-3, with D unresolved. Germline V gene data show CDR1 as SQVTM and CDR2 as ANQGSEA. The CDR3 spans 13 residues. V was cut by 5 bases and J by 2 bases, with 11 bases left in between.

This sequence joins TRBV4-1 and TRBJ1-4, with no clear D. The CDR3 runs to 16 residues. V dropped 2 bases and J dropped 3 bases, with 13 bases sitting between them. The germline V gene has CDR1 MGHRA and CDR2 YSYEKL. The CDR3 region has the DNA TGCGCCAGCAGCCAAAGGGAGGCACCTGCTAATGAAAAACTGTTTTTT. This gives the protein CASSQREAPANEKLFF.

This clone was observed a single time. V is TRBV29-1 and J is TRBJ1-2; no definite D call. The CDR3 contains 12 residues. V was shortened by 0 bases and J by 6 bases, with 8 bases between the two germline ends. CDR1 is SQVTM, CDR2 ANQGSEA, per germline. The CDR3 region has the DNA TGCAGCGTTGAAGAACTAAGGAATGGCTACACCTTC. Amino acid sequence: CSVEELRNGYTF.

The gene calls are TRBV5-6 and TRBJ2-3; possible D gene TRBD1, 5 bases. Germline V gene data show CDR1 as SGHDT and CDR2 as YYEEEE. The CDR3 is 14 residues long. The germline V and J ends were trimmed by 8 bases and 5 bases, with 18 bases remaining between them. CDR3 protein: CARKLVGVEDTQYF. CDR3 coding DNA: TGTGCCAGAAAATTAGTAGGGGTGGAAGATACGCAGTATTTT.

The CDR3 DNA reads TGTGCCTGGAGCAGAGGGCCGATCGAGCAGTACTTC. It specifies CAWSRGPIEQYF. The rearrangement uses TRBV30 and TRBJ2-7, with a tentative D call TRBD2 (5 bases). Trimming shortened V by 3 bases and J by 6 bases, and 12 bases separated the two germline ends. Per germline, CDR1 GTSNPN and CDR2 SVGIG (reference sequence). The CDR3 length is 12 residues.

The chain employs TRBV9 and TRBJ2-7; possible D gene TRBD1, 5 bases. CDR1 SGDLS and CDR2 YYNGEE come from the germline V gene. The CDR3 has 15 residues. The V and J ends lost 4 bases and 0 bases respectively, with 14 bases between them. CDR3 residues: CASSPGHDSSYEQYF. CDR3 nucleotides: TGTGCCAGCAGCCCAGGACACGATAGCTCCTACGAGCAGTACTTC.

This sequence joins TRBV7-8 and TRBJ2-1, with D perhaps matching TRBD1 (6 bases). V lost 1 base to trimming and J lost 2 bases, with 9 bases between them. Germline V lookup: CDR1 SGHVS, CDR2 FQNEAQ. The CDR3 contains 15 residues. The CDR3 protein is CASSLVQGTYNEQFF. The CDR3, as DNA: TGTGCCAGCAGCTTAGTACAGGGTACCTACAATGAGCAGTTCTTC.

This clone was observed a few times. The rearrangement joins TRBV6-1 to TRBJ1-1; no definite D call. V gave up 0 bases and J gave up 1 base, with 18 bases separating them. Germline CDR1 reads MNHNS; CDR2 reads SASEGT. This CDR3 has 18 residues. The DNA for the CDR3 is TGTGCCAGCAGTGAAGCGGGGTTGAACTCTCTTTGGAACACTGAAGCTTTCTTT. The encoded protein is CASSEAGLNSLWNTEAFF.

This clone was observed a single time. The CDR3 is CAWSIPAGVQETQYF. In nucleotides, the CDR3 is TGTGCCTGGAGTATCCCGGCGGGAGTCCAAGAGACCCAGTACTTC. The rearrangement links TRBV30 to TRBJ2-5; 7 nucleotides align to TRBD2. Germline V lookup: CDR1 GTSNPN, CDR2 SVGIG (reference sequence). The length of the CDR3 is 15 residues. V gave up 2 bases and J gave up 1 base; unmatched junction bases: 7. The entire variable domain, with the rest obtained from reference TRBV30 and TRBJ2-5, is as follows: SQTIHQWPATLVQPVGSPLSLECTVEGTSNPNLYWYRQAAGRGLQLLFYSVGIGQISSEVPQNLSASRPQDRQFILSSKKLLLSDSGFYLCAWSIPAGVQETQYFGPGTRLLVL.

This clone was seen repeatedly, ten times or more. This rearrangement joins TRBV6-6 to TRBJ1-2, with TRBD1 as a possible D gene (6 bases). The CDR3 runs to 15 residues. CDR1 and CDR2 from the germline V gene are MNHNY and SVGAGI (reference sequence). The V end was cut by 4 bases, the J end by 3 bases, with 15 bases between. The CDR3 DNA follows: TGTGCCAGCAGTTCACAGGGCGGGGATCACTATGGCTACACCTTC. Residues: CASSSQGGDHYGYTF.